The 17 T cell receptor beta chains below come from one sample, sequenced in a study of T cell responses to AZD1222 COVID-19 vaccine. Using immunoSEQ multiplex PCR, the repertoire was profiled, and TCRdb retains in-frame clones only, with some absent. The data show about 160,000 clones, around 89% seen once. Sequenced material: peripheral blood, taken on day 0 of AZD1222 vaccination. These receptor sequences come from an adult in good health.

This chain connects TRBV5-5 to TRBJ1-2; D unclear. This CDR3 has 14 amino acids. Germline values: CDR1 SGHKS, CDR2 YYEKEE (reference sequence). V lost 4 bases and J lost 5, with 15 bases in between. The CDR3 here is CASSGLEVGYGYTF. CDR3 in DNA: TGTGCCAGCAGCGGTTTAGAGGTTGGGTATGGCTACACCTTC.

The V call is TRBV6-2 or TRBV6-3, the J call TRBJ2-1; no reliable D call. Trimming stripped 6 bases from V and 12 bases from J, with 12 bases between. CDR1 MNHEY and CDR2 SVGEGT come from the germline V gene. CDR3 length: 11 amino acids. CDR3 loop: CASSRLGGQFF. As DNA, the CDR3 is TGTGCCAGCAGCCGCCTGGGCGGGCAGTTCTTC.

This chain joins TRBV6-5 and TRBJ1-4; D is perhaps TRBD1 (6 bases). Germline CDR1 and CDR2: MNHEY and SVGAGI. The CDR3 covers 15 residues. Trimming stripped 2 bases from V and 7 bases from J, with 14 bases between. The CDR3 spells CASSYRPGQVEKLFF. In DNA form, the CDR3 reads TGTGCCAGCAGTTACCGCCCGGGACAAGTTGAAAAACTGTTTTTT.

This chain uses TRBV21-1 with TRBJ1-1; the D call of TRBD1 is as the table states it, not checked on the DNA. TRBV21-1 counts as a pseudogene. This CDR3 spans 14 amino acids. In nucleotides, the CDR3 is TGTGCCAGCAGCCCTCCGCTACAGGGCTGTGAAGCTTTCTTT. Translated: CASSPPLQGCEAFF.

The rearrangement links TRBV18 to TRBJ1-6; unclear D gene. Germline CDR1 is KGHSH and CDR2 is LQKENI. Trimming shortened V by 2 bases and J by 3 bases, and 11 bases separated the two germline ends. This CDR3 is 16 amino acids long. CDR3 DNA: TGTGCCAGCTCACCAGACCACAGCGGCTATAATTCACCCCTCCACTTT. Protein: CASSPDHSGYNSPLHF.

This rearrangement joins TRBV5-4 to TRBJ1-1, with D tentatively TRBD1 (6 bases). In germline, CDR1 is SGHNT, CDR2 YYREEE (reference sequence). Trimming shortened V by 4 bases and J by 5 bases, and 15 bases separated the two germline ends. The CDR3 contains 14 residues. The DNA for the CDR3 is TGTGCCAGCAGCAAGCGACAGGTCGGGACTGAAGCTTTCTTT. Translation gives CASSKRQVGTEAFF.

This chain links TRBV4-2 with TRBJ2-5; D gene unclear. The ends were cut back, 4 bases at V and 5 bases at J, with 14 bases in the middle. Germline values: CDR1 LGHNA, CDR2 YNFKEQ. This CDR3 has 14 residues. CDR3 amino acids: CASSRAPEMETQYF. The CDR3 DNA reads as TGTGCCAGCAGCCGAGCCCCGGAAATGGAGACCCAGTACTTC.

The chain couples TRBV28 to TRBJ1-5; D is uncertain. CDR1 MDHEN and CDR2 SYDVKM come from the germline V gene. This CDR3 has 13 amino acids. V lost 6 bases and J lost 7, with 13 bases in between. The CDR3 reads CASSDVDGQPQHF. The CDR3 region has the DNA TGTGCCAGCAGCGACGTGGATGGGCAGCCCCAGCATTTT.

CDR3 protein: CASSPWGTSGYNEQFF. The CDR3, as DNA: TGTGCCAGCAGTCCATGGGGGACTAGCGGGTACAATGAGCAGTTCTTC. The rearrangement uses TRBV28 and TRBJ2-1, with 12 nucleotides matching TRBD2. Germline values: CDR1 MDHEN, CDR2 SYDVKM. CDR3 length equals 16 residues. Trimming at V came to 5 bases and at J to 4 bases, leaving 6 bases not matched to a gene.

The rearrangement joins TRBV18 to TRBJ1-1; D remains unclear. The germline V and J ends were trimmed by 3 bases and 0 bases, with 11 bases remaining between them. The length of the CDR3 is 15 residues. The V gene's germline CDR1 is KGHSH and CDR2 LQKENI. The CDR3 DNA reads TGTGCCAGCTCACCCCAATCTTTGATGAACACTGAAGCTTTCTTT. Its protein product is CASSPQSLMNTEAFF.

V is TRBV6-5 and J is TRBJ2-2, with 7 bases fitting TRBD2. Trimming removed 10 bases from V and 5 bases from J; junction bases left unmatched: 13. The germline V gene has CDR1 MNHEY and CDR2 SVGAGI. CDR3 length equals 15 residues. In nucleotides, the CDR3 is TGTGCCACCATGGCGGGGGTCGCAGTTACCGGGGAGCTGTTTTTT. Translated: CATMAGVAVTGELFF.

The chain combines TRBV18 with TRBJ1-1; D is unresolved. The CDR3 runs to 12 residues. Germline-derived CDR1 and CDR2 are KGHSH and LQKENI. V lost 3 bases and J lost 8, with 10 bases in between. CDR3 sequence reads: CASSPAGREAFF. The CDR3 DNA reads TGTGCCAGCTCACCCGCTGGCAGAGAAGCTTTCTTT.

The chain carries TRBV27 and TRBJ2-3; TRBD2 matches 8 bases. With 3 bases clipped from V and 6 bases from J, the junction kept 11 bases outside the gene matches. The V gene's germline CDR1 is MNHEY and CDR2 SMNVEV (reference sequence). The CDR3 is made up of 16 amino acids. The CDR3: CASSFLYSGGADTQYF. CDR3 in DNA: TGTGCCAGCAGTTTTCTATACAGCGGGGGTGCGGATACGCAGTATTTT.

The chain recombines TRBV5-6 with TRBJ2-4; D perhaps matches TRBD1 (6 bases). Germline CDR1 SGHDT, CDR2 YYEEEE. This CDR3 contains 15 residues. V was shortened by 0 bases and J by 1 base, with 8 bases between the two germline ends. The CDR3, as DNA: TGTGCCAGCAGCTTGGTGGGGGCCGCCAAAAACATTCAGTACTTC. Residues: CASSLVGAAKNIQYF.

The chain links TRBV6-1 to TRBJ2-5; D might be TRBD2 (6 bases). The CDR3 covers 14 residues. Germline V gene lookup returns CDR1 MNHNS and CDR2 SASEGT. The germline V and J ends were trimmed by 2 bases and 5 bases, with 12 bases remaining between them. CDR3 sequence: CASSEYGGGETQYF. The CDR3 coding sequence is TGTGCCAGCAGTGAATATGGTGGGGGGGAGACCCAGTACTTC.

This chain links TRBV19 with TRBJ2-6; 7 positions match TRBD1. CDR1 and CDR2 (germline): LNHDA, SQIVND (reference sequence). The CDR3 totals 16 residues. The V segment lost 7 bases and the J segment 2 bases; nucleotides outside the gene matches: 8. This chain's CDR3 is CASIDRARAGANVLTF. The CDR3, as DNA: TGTGCCAGTATTGACAGGGCCCGCGCTGGGGCCAACGTCCTGACTTTC.

The rearrangement uses TRBV7-2 and TRBJ2-3, with D maybe TRBD2 (6 bases). The CDR3 sequence is 14 residues long. Germline V gene sequence: CDR1 SGHTA, CDR2 FQGNSA. V lost 5 bases and J lost 6, with 15 bases in between. CDR3 residues: CASSQSRGADTQYF. The DNA for the CDR3 is TGTGCCAGCAGCCAGTCTCGCGGGGCGGATACGCAGTATTTT. The full variable domain, in which reference TRBV7-2 and TRBJ2-3 provide the parts outside the CDR3, is GAGVSQSPSNKVTEKGKDVELRCDPISGHTALYWYRQSLGQGLEFLIYFQGNSAPDKSGLPSDRFSAERTGGSVSTLTIQRTQQEDSAVYLCASSQSRGADTQYFGPGTRLTVL.